A selection of T cell receptor beta chains follows, all from one sample in a study of blood T cell repertoires in COVID-19. Clones were sequenced by immunoSEQ multiplex PCR, and TCRdb holds only the in-frame ones, with some missing. The data show 300,000 or so clones, roughly 90% seen once. The sequenced sample consisted of PBMCs or T cells enriched from blood (not recorded which). These receptors all come from a man aged 60 to 75 who had recovered from COVID-19. Each CDR3 is given with its conserved first and last residue. The order of the fields is clone size, D gene, V gene, J gene, CDR3 protein, CDR3 DNA. The D gene is left open where the match is weak. The size of a clone is reported for some rows only, either as once, few or many, or as a class for expanded clones.

abundance: -; d_gene: TRBD1; v_gene: TRBV24-1; j_gene: TRBJ2-1; CDR3aa: CATSIGTGAYNEQFF; CDR3nt: TGTGCCACCTCAATTGGGACAGGTGCCTACAATGAGCAGTTCTTC
abundance: -; d_gene: TRBD2; v_gene: TRBV2; j_gene: TRBJ2-1; CDR3aa: CASWVGGLASHEQFF; CDR3nt: TGTGCCAGCTGGGTGGGGGGACTAGCGTCGCATGAGCAGTTCTTC
abundance: -; d_gene: -; v_gene: TRBV6-6; j_gene: TRBJ1-6; CDR3aa: CASRMAQVNSPLHF; CDR3nt: TGTGCCAGCAGGATGGCACAGGTCAATTCACCCCTCCACTTT
abundance: -; d_gene: -; v_gene: TRBV19; j_gene: TRBJ2-3; CDR3aa: CASSISGDTQYF; CDR3nt: TGTGCCAGTAGCATCAGCGGGGATACGCAGTATTTT
abundance: -; d_gene: TRBD1; v_gene: TRBV2; j_gene: TRBJ1-2; CDR3aa: CARSEGVGQGAYYGYTF; CDR3nt: TGTGCCCGCAGTGAGGGGGTCGGACAGGGGGCTTACTATGGCTACACCTTC
abundance: -; d_gene: -; v_gene: TRBV30; j_gene: TRBJ1-5; CDR3aa: CAWSGGGGQPQHF; CDR3nt: TGTGCCTGGAGTGGGGGGGGCGGTCAGCCCCAGCATTTT
abundance: -; d_gene: -; v_gene: TRBV5-4; j_gene: TRBJ2-5; CDR3aa: CASSLDPQETQYF; CDR3nt: TGTGCCAGCAGTTTGGATCCGCAAGAGACCCAGTACTTC
abundance: -; d_gene: -; v_gene: TRBV4-1; j_gene: TRBJ2-7; CDR3aa: CASSQGTLREQYF; CDR3nt: TGCGCCAGCAGCCAAGGAACTCTTCGAGAGCAGTACTTC
abundance: -; d_gene: -; v_gene: TRBV30; j_gene: TRBJ2-5; CDR3aa: CAWNLGRQYFQETQYF; CDR3nt: TGTGCCTGGAATTTAGGCAGACAATACTTCCAAGAGACCCAGTACTTC
abundance: -; d_gene: -; v_gene: TRBV6-5; j_gene: TRBJ1-2; CDR3aa: CATLWETMSYRYTF; CDR3nt: TGTGCCACTCTCTGGGAGACCATGTCATATCGCTACACCTTC
abundance: -; d_gene: -; v_gene: TRBV20-1; j_gene: TRBJ2-3; CDR3aa: CSARHGDTQYF; CDR3nt: TGCAGTGCTAGACACGGGGATACGCAGTATTTT
abundance: -; d_gene: TRBD2; v_gene: TRBV9; j_gene: TRBJ2-2; CDR3aa: CASSVNLAGATGELFF; CDR3nt: TGTGCCAGCAGCGTAAATCTAGCGGGAGCTACCGGGGAGCTGTTTTTT
abundance: few; d_gene: -; v_gene: TRBV7-9; j_gene: TRBJ2-7; CDR3aa: CASSFSGYEQYF; CDR3nt: TGTGCCAGCAGCTTCTCAGGTTACGAGCAGTACTTC
abundance: -; d_gene: TRBD2; v_gene: TRBV4-1; j_gene: TRBJ2-1; CDR3aa: CASSHFRGVSYNEQFF; CDR3nt: TGCGCCAGCAGCCATTTTCGGGGGGTGTCCTACAATGAGCAGTTCTTC
abundance: -; d_gene: -; v_gene: TRBV11-3; j_gene: TRBJ1-1; CDR3aa: CASSPPPMLATEAFF; CDR3nt: TGTGCCAGCAGCCCCCCCCCAATGTTGGCCACTGAAGCTTTCTTT
abundance: -; d_gene: TRBD1; v_gene: TRBV15; j_gene: TRBJ2-7; CDR3aa: CATSIGQGAYEQYF; CDR3nt: TGTGCCACCAGCATCGGACAGGGTGCCTACGAGCAGTACTTC
abundance: -; d_gene: TRBD2; v_gene: TRBV15; j_gene: TRBJ2-4; CDR3aa: CATSRRQAGGKNIQYF; CDR3nt: TGTGCCACCAGCAGACGGCAGGCGGGGGGCAAAAACATTCAGTACTTC
abundance: -; d_gene: -; v_gene: TRBV5-1; j_gene: TRBJ1-2; CDR3aa: CASSVPGVGHGYTF; CDR3nt: TGCGCCAGCAGCGTGCCCGGGGTTGGGCATGGCTACACCTTC
abundance: -; d_gene: TRBD2; v_gene: TRBV12-3/TRBV12-4; j_gene: TRBJ2-1; CDR3aa: CATRLAEQNEQFF; CDR3nt: TGTGCCACCCGACTAGCGGAACAAAATGAGCAGTTCTTC
abundance: -; d_gene: TRBD1; v_gene: TRBV6-2/TRBV6-3; j_gene: TRBJ1-2; CDR3aa: CASSMDRGNGYTF; CDR3nt: TGTGCCAGCAGTATGGACAGGGGAAATGGCTACACCTTC
abundance: -; d_gene: TRBD2; v_gene: TRBV5-1; j_gene: TRBJ2-1; CDR3aa: CASSLAPGLAGDGQFF; CDR3nt: TGCGCCAGCAGCTTGGCCCCGGGACTAGCGGGAGACGGGCAGTTCTTC
abundance: once; d_gene: -; v_gene: TRBV3-1/TRBV3-2; j_gene: TRBJ2-1; CDR3aa: CASSQQRLSSYNEQFF; CDR3nt: TGTGCCAGCAGCCAACAGCGACTCAGCTCCTACAATGAGCAGTTCTTC
abundance: -; d_gene: -; v_gene: TRBV27; j_gene: TRBJ1-5; CDR3aa: CASGPLGGSTEPQHF; CDR3nt: TGTGCCAGCGGCCCCCTCGGGGGGTCTACCGAGCCCCAGCATTTT
abundance: once; d_gene: -; v_gene: TRBV7-7; j_gene: TRBJ2-5; CDR3aa: CASSLGVTAQETQYF; CDR3nt: TGTGCTAGCAGCTTAGGCGTGACAGCACAAGAGACCCAGTACTTC
abundance: -; d_gene: -; v_gene: TRBV2; j_gene: TRBJ2-1; CDR3aa: CATRREILAFNEQFF; CDR3nt: TGTGCCACCCGAAGGGAGATTTTGGCCTTTAATGAGCAGTTCTTC
abundance: -; d_gene: TRBD2; v_gene: TRBV7-3; j_gene: TRBJ2-1; CDR3aa: CASSPSGGAYNEQFF; CDR3nt: TGTGCCAGCAGCCCGAGCGGGGGGGCCTACAATGAGCAGTTCTTC
abundance: few; d_gene: -; v_gene: TRBV7-3; j_gene: TRBJ2-3; CDR3aa: CASSLSGSDTQYF; CDR3nt: TGTGCCAGCAGCTTATCGGGGAGCGATACGCAGTATTTT
abundance: -; d_gene: TRBD1; v_gene: TRBV7-9; j_gene: TRBJ1-3; CDR3aa: CASSLDRDSGNTIYF; CDR3nt: TGTGCCAGCAGCTTGGACAGGGACTCTGGAAACACCATATATTTT
abundance: -; d_gene: -; v_gene: TRBV12-3/TRBV12-4; j_gene: TRBJ1-5; CDR3aa: CASSRGWDQPQHF; CDR3nt: TGTGCCAGCTCTAGGGGTTGGGATCAGCCCCAGCATTTT